These T cell receptor beta chains were read from a single sample in a study of blood T cell repertoires in COVID-19. Repertoires were generated with immunoSEQ multiplex PCR, while TCRdb's copy carries only in-frame clones and drops some. Of 230,000 or so clones listed, around 82% are singletons. Specimen: peripheral blood. The receptor set was obtained from a man in his fifties with active or convalescent COVID-19. Each CDR3 is given with its conserved first and last residue. D genes are given only for firm matches. Some rows mark clone size as missing; the rest say once, few, many or name a class of expanded clone.

V	length	D	J	size	CDR3	DNA
TRBV18	17	TRBD2	TRBJ2-7	.	CASSPTSGGESSYEQYF	TGTGCCAGCTCACCGACTAGCGGGGGAGAAAGCTCCTACGAGCAGTACTTC
TRBV5-4	16	TRBD2	TRBJ2-5	.	CASSVGLAGDRKTQYF	TGTGCCAGCAGCGTCGGACTAGCGGGGGATCGGAAGACCCAGTACTTC
TRBV15	15	.	TRBJ1-1	.	CATSRELQGSPEAFF	TGTGCCACCAGCAGGGAACTGCAGGGTTCCCCCGAAGCTTTCTTT
TRBV9	15	.	TRBJ1-1	.	CASNPQGLRNTEAFF	TGTGCCAGCAATCCCCAGGGCCTCCGGAACACTGAAGCTTTCTTT
TRBV28	12	.	TRBJ1-2	.	CASSLRNYGYTF	TGTGCCAGCAGTTTGAGGAACTATGGCTACACCTTC
TRBV19	16	TRBD2	TRBJ2-5	.	CASSIINPSGQETQYF	TGTGCCAGTAGTATAATCAACCCTAGCGGACAAGAGACCCAGTACTTC
TRBV29-1	13	TRBD2	TRBJ2-1	.	CSVVRGGNNEQFF	TGCAGCGTTGTTCGGGGGGGTAACAATGAGCAGTTCTTC
TRBV6-2/TRBV6-3	14	TRBD1	TRBJ2-1	once	CASSYQGQGDEQFF	TGTGCCAGCAGTTACCAGGGACAGGGTGATGAGCAGTTCTTC
TRBV27	14	.	TRBJ1-6	.	CASSFSAYNSPLHF	TGTGCCAGCAGTTTCAGTGCTTATAATTCACCCCTCCACTTT
TRBV5-1	14	TRBD1	TRBJ2-1	once	CASRLTGASNEQFF	TGCGCCAGCAGACTTACAGGGGCCTCGAATGAGCAGTTCTTC
TRBV27	13	.	TRBJ1-1	once	CASSLGGRTEAFF	TGTGCCAGCAGTTTGGGGGGGCGCACTGAAGCTTTCTTT
TRBV15	15	TRBD1	TRBJ1-1	.	CATSGHRGMNTEAFF	TGTGCCACCAGCGGACACAGGGGGATGAACACTGAAGCTTTCTTT
TRBV6-2/TRBV6-3	13	.	TRBJ1-5	.	CASSYGTPMPQHF	TGTGCCAGCAGTTACGGGACTCCAATGCCCCAGCATTTT
TRBV18	14	.	TRBJ1-6	.	CASSLGQHNSPLHF	TGTGCCAGCTCACTTGGACAGCATAATTCACCCCTCCACTTT
TRBV14	12	.	TRBJ1-2	.	CASSQAGDGYTF	TGTGCCAGCAGCCAAGCAGGGGACGGCTACACCTTC
TRBV28	19	TRBD1	TRBJ1-2	.	CASSTENPGQGALGYGYTF	TGTGCCAGCAGTACTGAGAACCCGGGACAGGGGGCGCTCGGCTATGGCTACACCTTC
TRBV6-4	13	.	TRBJ1-1	.	CASRREGSTEAFF	TGTGCCAGCAGAAGGGAGGGGAGCACTGAAGCTTTCTTT
TRBV12-3/TRBV12-4	13	.	TRBJ1-1	.	CASSLRGGSEAFF	TGTGCCAGCAGTTTAAGGGGGGGGTCAGAAGCTTTCTTT
TRBV19	15	.	TRBJ1-2	.	CASSPRGALTYGYTF	TGTGCCAGTAGTCCTCGGGGGGCGCTCACCTATGGCTACACCTTC
TRBV11-3	14	.	TRBJ1-1	.	CASSTGPQGTEAFF	TGTGCCAGCAGCACCGGCCCCCAGGGCACTGAAGCTTTCTTT
TRBV6-5	15	TRBD1	TRBJ1-2	.	CASSYIGGQNYGYTF	TGTGCCAGCAGTTATATTGGGGGACAGAACTATGGCTACACCTTC
TRBV19	13	.	TRBJ2-5	.	CASSILSGETQYF	TGTGCCAGTAGTATACTATCGGGAGAGACCCAGTACTTC
TRBV5-6	15	.	TRBJ1-3	.	CASSFVANSGNTIYF	TGTGCCAGCAGCTTCGTAGCTAACTCTGGAAACACCATATATTTT
TRBV19	16	.	TRBJ1-5	.	CASSSRQSSDNQPQHF	TGTGCCAGTAGTAGCCGACAGTCCTCGGACAATCAGCCCCAGCATTTT
TRBV6-1	14	.	TRBJ2-7	.	CASSDVQGTYEQYF	TGTGCCAGCAGTGATGTTCAGGGAACCTACGAGCAGTACTTC
TRBV5-1	12	.	TRBJ2-1	.	CASSLSGNEQFF	TGCGCCAGCAGCTTGTCGGGAAATGAGCAGTTCTTC
TRBV5-6	14	TRBD1	TRBJ2-7	.	CASSRTGGSYEQYF	TGTGCCAGCAGCAGGACAGGGGGATCCTACGAGCAGTACTTC
TRBV2	17	.	TRBJ1-6	.	CASSGGETRSYNSPLHF	TGTGCCAGCAGTGGAGGCGAAACGAGGTCCTATAATTCACCCCTCCACTTT
TRBV6-5	13	.	TRBJ1-1	.	CASSYQSNTEAFF	TGTGCCAGCAGTTATCAGTCGAACACTGAAGCTTTCTTT
TRBV30	14	.	TRBJ1-3	.	CAWRGTTSGNTIYF	TGTGCCTGGAGGGGGACTACAAGTGGAAACACCATATATTTT
TRBV6-6	14	.	TRBJ2-5	.	CASANGRVQETQYF	TGTGCCAGCGCCAACGGGCGGGTACAAGAGACCCAGTACTTC
TRBV20-1	14	.	TRBJ1-4	.	CSASVVQGNEKLFF	TGCAGTGCTAGTGTGGTACAGGGTAATGAAAAACTGTTTTTT
TRBV12-3/TRBV12-4	12	.	TRBJ1-2	.	CASRNTAEAYTF	TGTGCCAGCAGAAACACAGCGGAGGCCTACACCTTC
TRBV3-1/TRBV3-2	12	.	TRBJ2-3	.	CASSQQSDTQYF	TGTGCCAGCAGCCAACAGTCAGATACGCAGTATTTT
TRBV9	14	.	TRBJ1-1	.	CASSPRQLNTEAFF	TGTGCCAGCAGCCCCCGACAGTTGAACACTGAAGCTTTCTTT
TRBV27	15	TRBD1	TRBJ1-4	.	CASRNRGTANEKLFF	TGTGCCAGCAGAAACAGGGGAACTGCTAATGAAAAACTGTTTTTT
TRBV24-1	19	TRBD1	TRBJ2-7	.	CATSSLLDRGFASLREQYF	TGTGCCACCAGTTCCCTATTGGACAGGGGGTTCGCTTCGCTTCGTGAGCAGTACTTC
TRBV2	16	.	TRBJ1-6	.	CASSEGVAGVNSPLHF	TGTGCCAGCAGTGAAGGGGTTGCAGGGGTTAATTCACCCCTCCACTTT
TRBV6-5	13	.	TRBJ2-7	.	CASSYPKTYEQYF	TGTGCCAGCAGTTACCCTAAAACCTACGAGCAGTACTTC
TRBV7-6	16	TRBD2	TRBJ2-1	.	CASSSITSGGYNEQFF	TGTGCCAGCAGCTCGATTACTAGCGGCGGATACAATGAGCAGTTCTTC
TRBV3-1/TRBV3-2	13	.	TRBJ2-1	.	CASSQVSGDEQFF	TGTGCCAGCAGCCAAGTGTCAGGGGATGAGCAGTTCTTC
TRBV6-5	14	.	TRBJ1-6	.	CASSRPGRNSPLHF	TGTGCCAGCAGTCGGCCAGGGAGGAATTCACCCCTCCACTTT